This T cell receptor (beta chain) was obtained from a study of cytomegalovirus exposure and HLA in healthy donors. Germline values: CDR1 MDHEN, CDR2 SYDVKM. The CDR3 covers 18 residues. V was pared by 7 bases and J by 4 bases, with 15 bases of the junction left unmatched. Broader study findings: A later analysis linked a missense DCLRE1C variant to TCR beta V- and J-gene trimming. Analyses of presence and absence presupposed an approximately uniform sequencing depth across donors. It was reported in a later analysis that an Asian-associated ancestry cluster showed fewer N-insertions than the approximately 670-donor mean.

Unrecorded immune exposures were likely, despite nominal health at sampling. The PCR ran on 60 Vbeta and 13 Jbeta primers. TCRdb's copy holds only in-frame clones and misses some; the assay was immunoSEQ multiplex PCR. This repertoire includes about 110,000 clones. A note on this clone: The antigen is not known.

This receptor was taken from a man in his forties in good health and CMV-seropositive. The sequencing sample was made of PBMCs. The chain joins TRBV28 to TRBJ2-3, with 12 bases fitting TRBD2. Here the CDR3 DNA reads TGTGCCAGCACCCTTTTCCTAGCGGGAGGGAGCGCTGCAGATACGCAGTATTTT. This translates into CASTLFLAGGSAADTQYF.